This entry features one T cell receptor (beta chain) sequence. The antigen is not known. The junction departs from germline at one end; a sequencing error may be responsible. TCR beta libraries were prepared from cDNA with unique molecular identifiers. TCRdb reprocessed the PCR reads with MiXCR, giving one entry per CDR3 protein. Of hundreds of thousands of distinct CDR3 sequences in the sample, 30% were seen once. The CDR3 sequence is 15 residues long. CDR1 is MNHNY and CDR2 is SVGAGI in the germline V gene (reference sequence). The data belong to a study of post-analysis software for immune sequencing data. The overall study: Patients had relapsing-remitting, secondary progressive or progressive-relapsing multiple sclerosis; some lacked subtype.

Notes on the study in general: A handful of TRBV segments occurring more often in patients than controls included TRBV5-6, TRBV5-1 and TRBV20-1. The study found significantly lower normalized Chao1 diversity in multiple sclerosis patients than in controls.

The TCR comes from a girl aged 5-17 years with multiple sclerosis. Sequencing was done on a sample of blood. J is TRBJ2-1 and V is TRBV6-6; possible D gene TRBD2, 5 bases. The CDR3 sequence: CASSYERFSYNGQFF. The CDR3 nucleotides read TGTGCCAGCAGTTACGAGCGGTTCTCCTACAATGGGCAGTTCTTC.